Each of the 28 T cell receptor beta chains below was sequenced from the same sample in a study of glioma-infiltrating T cells after dendritic cell vaccination (dated by TCRdb to 2015 to 2016). Receptor libraries were prepared by the immunoSEQ multiplex PCR assay. TCRdb mirrors the immuneACCESS table, restricted to in-frame sequences. Some clones are absent from its copies; in checked studies, under half trace to an unresolved V gene, and the reason for the others is unknown. The table for this sample lists approximately 50,000 clones; over 75% of them were counted only once. Roughly 5.4% of the sample is taken by the ten largest. The label giving this sample's time point can be read as: after dendritic cell vaccination, including at tumor progression/relapse. The starting material was blood, obtained after dendritic cell vaccination. These receptors were collected from a human donor with glioblastoma.

The chain recombines TRBV4-1 with TRBJ2-1; 9 bases are a match to TRBD2. Unmatched junction bases numbered 5, after V lost 1 base and J lost 4 bases. The germline gives CDR1 MGHRA, CDR2 YSYEKL. The CDR3 totals 16 residues. The CDR3 protein is CASSQVASGNYNEQFF. The CDR3, as DNA: TGCGCCAGCAGCCAAGTGGCTAGCGGGAATTACAATGAGCAGTTCTTC.

The chain carries TRBV30 and TRBJ1-4; 10 nucleotides agree with TRBD1. With 1 base clipped from V and 8 bases from J, the junction kept 4 bases outside the gene matches. The CDR3 totals 14 residues. The germline V gene encodes CDR1 GTSNPN and CDR2 SVGIG (reference sequence). Written as DNA, the CDR3 is TGTGCCTGGAGTGCGGGACAGGGGTTAGAAAAACTGTTTTTT. This gives the protein CAWSAGQGLEKLFF.

This chain uses TRBV4-2 with TRBJ2-5, with a tentative D call TRBD2 (6 bases). V was clipped by 0 bases and J by 4 bases, with 15 bases between them. This CDR3 spans 16 amino acids. Germline assignment: CDR1 LGHNA and CDR2 YNFKEQ. The CDR3 bases are TGTGCCAGCAGCCAAGAGGGGGGTCGCGGAGGAGAGACCCAGTACTTC. It specifies CASSQEGGRGGETQYF.

J is TRBJ1-1 and V is TRBV7-6, with TRBD1 matching over 8 bases. Losses at the gene ends were 3 bases for V and 3 bases for J; bases not matched to a gene: 6. This CDR3 is 15 amino acids long. The germline V gene has CDR1 SGHVS and CDR2 FNYEAQ. This chain's CDR3 is CASSFGQGAYTEAFF. The CDR3 nucleotides read TGTGCCAGCAGCTTCGGGCAGGGGGCGTACACTGAAGCTTTCTTT.

The chain employs TRBV29-1 and TRBJ2-6, with 8 bases that match TRBD2. Per germline, CDR1 SQVTM and CDR2 ANQGSEA. CDR3 length equals 18 residues. J was trimmed by 0 bases and V by 3 bases; bases with no gene match: 10. The CDR3 DNA is TGCAGCGTTGACCAACCGGGACTAGAGGACTCTGGGGCCAACGTCCTGACTTTC. Translated: CSVDQPGLEDSGANVLTF.

The count of this clone is one. The CDR3, as DNA: TGTGCCAGCAGTGAATTCGGGGAAGCGACCCAGTACTTC. Its protein product is CASSEFGEATQYF. The genes are TRBV6-1 and TRBJ2-5; possible D gene TRBD2, 5 bases. Trimming shortened V by 2 bases and J by 7 bases, and 11 bases separated the two germline ends. Germline CDR1 is MNHNS and CDR2 is SASEGT. CDR3 size: 13 residues.

The chain is built from TRBV7-2 and TRBJ1-2; D might be TRBD1 (6 bases). V lost 5 bases, J lost 4 bases, and 17 bases lay in between. The CDR3 is 15 residues long. Germline CDR1 reads SGHTA; CDR2 reads FQGNSA. The DNA for the CDR3 is TGTGCCAGCAGCCAAGGGGGTGTAAGGGGCTATGGCTACACCTTC. Translated, it gives CASSQGGVRGYGYTF.

The chain employs TRBV29-1 and TRBJ2-1; D perhaps matches TRBD2 (6 bases). The germline V gene has CDR1 SQVTM and CDR2 ANQGSEA. V gave up 8 bases and J gave up 3 bases, with 17 bases separating them. This CDR3 contains 14 residues. CDR3 region: CSSAGTPGYNEQFF. In nucleotides, the CDR3 is TGCAGCTCCGCAGGGACTCCAGGCTACAATGAGCAGTTCTTC.

The V call is TRBV30, the J call TRBJ1-1, with D uncertain. In germline, CDR1 is GTSNPN, CDR2 SVGIG (reference sequence). Between the trimmed V and J ends, which lost 1 base and 0 bases, there was a span of 9 bases. The CDR3 sequence is 14 residues long. DNA of the CDR3: TGTGCCTGGAGTGCGGGAGCTTTGAACACTGAAGCTTTCTTT. Protein: CAWSAGALNTEAFF.

V usage is TRBV28 and J usage is TRBJ1-1; TRBD1 agrees at 9 bases. Unmatched junction bases numbered 7, after V lost 5 bases and J lost 6 bases. This CDR3 region has 14 residues. Germline V lookup: CDR1 MDHEN, CDR2 SYDVKM. The CDR3 protein is CASSNPWTGAEAFF. Written as DNA, the CDR3 is TGTGCCAGCAGTAATCCTTGGACAGGGGCTGAAGCTTTCTTT. Drawing the rest from reference TRBV28 and TRBJ1-1, the complete variable domain is DVKVTQSSRYLVKRTGEKVFLECVQDMDHENMFWYRQDPGLGLRLIYFSYDVKMKEKGDIPEGYSVSREKKERFSLILESASTNQTSMYLCASSNPWTGAEAFFGQGTRLTVV.

The gene calls are TRBV27 and TRBJ1-5; the match to TRBD1 covers 7 bases. The CDR3 length is 16 residues. CDR1 and CDR2 from the germline V gene are MNHEY and SMNVEV (reference sequence). V lost 4 bases, J lost 2 bases, and 8 bases stayed unmatched. As DNA, the CDR3 is TGTGCCAGCAGTTACAGGGGATTGGTGGGCAATCAGCCCCAGCATTTT. Its protein is CASSYRGLVGNQPQHF.

The rearrangement uses TRBV18 and TRBJ1-3; tentative D call: TRBD1 (5 bases). CDR1 and CDR2 (germline): KGHSH, LQKENI. Trimming removed 2 bases at V and 5 bases at J, with 13 bases between. This CDR3 contains 15 residues. The CDR3 DNA reads as TGTGCCAGCTCACCAGGCACAGGCGCTCGAAACACCATATATTTT. Translating it yields CASSPGTGARNTIYF.

CDR3 DNA sequence: TGTGCCATCAGTTTTGCCCGGGACAGACTGGAAGTTTCTTACAATGAGCAGTTCTTC. It encodes CAISFARDRLEVSYNEQFF. The chain employs TRBV10-3 and TRBJ2-1; 7 nucleotides match TRBD1. Losses at the gene ends were 5 bases for V and 4 bases for J; bases not matched to a gene: 20. Germline lookup yields CDR1 ENHRY and CDR2 SYGVKD. This CDR3 comprises 19 residues.

The V gene is TRBV13, the J gene TRBJ2-7; 7 positions match TRBD2. Germline V gives CDR1 PRHDT, CDR2 FYEKMQ (reference sequence). CDR3 size: 12 residues. V trimming: 5 bases; J trimming: 7 bases; junction bases outside the gene matches: 5. CDR3 DNA sequence: TGTGCCAGCAGCGGGGGGGGTAGGGAGCAGTACTTC. Its translation is CASSGGGREQYF. The full variable domain, with the rest looked up from reference TRBV13 and TRBJ2-7, is AAGVIQSPRHLIKEKRETATLKCYPIPRHDTVYWYQQGPGQDPQFLISFYEKMQSDKGSIPDRFSAQQFSDYHSELNMSSLELGDSALYFCASSGGGREQYFGPGTRLTVT.

The V and J genes are TRBV6-5 and TRBJ2-7; 9 bases are shared with TRBD1. Trimming removed 0 bases from V and 0 bases from J; junction bases left unmatched: 3. The CDR3 contains 16 residues. Germline CDR1 and CDR2: MNHEY and SVGAGI. The CDR3 here is CASSYSNRGLSYEQYF. CDR3 in DNA: TGTGCCAGCAGTTACTCGAACAGGGGGCTCTCCTACGAGCAGTACTTC.

The gene calls are TRBV20-1 and TRBJ2-7, with 13 bases fitting TRBD2. V was pared by 7 bases and J by 9 bases, with 3 bases of the junction left unmatched. Looked up from germline, CDR1 is DFQATT and CDR2 is SNEGSKA (reference sequence). This CDR3 contains 11 residues. CDR3 DNA sequence: TGCAGTGTCAGGACTAGCGGGAGGCAGTACTTC. This sequence encodes CSVRTSGRQYF.

The chain combines TRBV29-1 with TRBJ2-3, with 9 bases lining up with TRBD2. CDR3 size: 16 residues. Germline V CDR1 and CDR2: SQVTM, ANQGSEA. V lost 4 bases to trimming and J lost 2 bases; unmatched junction nucleotides: 10. For the CDR3, the DNA is TGCAGCGTTGGTGGCCCGACTAGCGGTTACACAGATACGCAGTATTTT. Encoded protein: CSVGGPTSGYTDTQYF.

This clone was seen once. CDR3 DNA: TGTGCCAGTAGTATGTACGGGGGGAACACTGAAGCTTTCTTT. Protein: CASSMYGGNTEAFF. V is TRBV19 and J is TRBJ1-1; maybe TRBD1 (5 bases). CDR3 length: 14 amino acids. The germline V gene encodes CDR1 LNHDA and CDR2 SQIVND (reference sequence). Trimming took 3 bases from V and 1 from J, leaving 9 bases between them.

This clone came up once. Here the CDR3 DNA reads TGTGCCAGCAGCGTAGCTTGGGGGGGTAGGAACACTGAAGCTTTCTTT. Translation: CASSVAWGGRNTEAFF. The chain employs TRBV9 and TRBJ1-1; maybe TRBD1 (5 bases). V was trimmed by 0 bases and J by 1 base, leaving 13 bases between them. The CDR3 spans 16 residues. The germline CDR1 and CDR2 sequences are SGDLS and YYNGEE.

V usage is TRBV27 and J usage is TRBJ2-7; no firm D call. The germline CDR1 and CDR2 sequences are MNHEY and SMNVEV (reference sequence). V was clipped by 3 bases and J by 5 bases, with 5 bases between them. The CDR3 is 11 amino acids. The CDR3 loop is CASSFNHEQYF. DNA of the CDR3: TGTGCCAGCAGTTTTAATCACGAGCAGTACTTC.

This clone was counted once. The genes are TRBV6-5 and TRBJ2-7; TRBD2 agrees at 10 bases. Germline lookup yields CDR1 MNHEY and CDR2 SVGAGI. Unmatched junction bases numbered 3, after V lost 9 bases and J lost 1 base. This CDR3 has 13 residues. Written as DNA, the CDR3 is TGTGCCAGTCGGACTAGCGGATCCTACGAGCAGTACTTC. It specifies CASRTSGSYEQYF.

The chain's CDR3 is CASSRTVRQETQYF. The CDR3 region has the DNA TGTGCCAGTAGTAGGACAGTTCGTCAAGAGACCCAGTACTTC. The rearrangement joins TRBV19 to TRBJ2-5; D possibly corresponds to TRBD1 (6 bases). Deletions cut 4 bases from V and 2 bases from J, with 11 bases between. This CDR3 spans 14 amino acids. Germline assignment: CDR1 LNHDA and CDR2 SQIVND (reference sequence).

The V call is TRBV6-1, the J call TRBJ1-2; no definite D call. Deletions cut 5 bases from V and 2 bases from J, with 15 bases between. This CDR3 is 15 amino acids long. Germline lookup yields CDR1 MNHNS and CDR2 SASEGT. The CDR3 reads CASSWEGSSNYGYTF. In DNA form, the CDR3 reads TGTGCCAGCAGTTGGGAGGGCAGCTCCAACTATGGCTACACCTTC.

The chain combines TRBV2 with TRBJ2-3; no clear D gene. The germline V gene encodes CDR1 SNHLY and CDR2 FYNNEI. The V gene lost 7 bases and the J gene lost 4 bases, with 18 bases spanning the gap. CDR3 length equals 15 residues. For the CDR3, the DNA is TGTGCCAGCAAACCTCCCGGTACGAACTCAGATACGCAGTATTTT. Amino acid sequence: CASKPPGTNSDTQYF. The complete variable domain, with remaining parts taken from reference TRBV2 and TRBJ2-3, reads EPEVTQTPSHQVTQMGQEVILRCVPISNHLYFYWYRQILGQKVEFLVSFYNNEISEKSEIFDDQFSVERPDGSNFTLKIRSTKLEDSAMYFCASKPPGTNSDTQYFGPGTRLTVL.

The chain employs TRBV7-2 and TRBJ1-1, with TRBD1 matching over 7 bases. The J segment lost 6 bases and the V segment lost 5 bases, leaving 6 bases of the junction unmatched. The CDR3 runs 13 residues. Germline CDR1 and CDR2: SGHTA and FQGNSA. CDR3 in DNA: TGTGCCAGCAGCCGAGGGGGCGCCCCTGAAGCTTTCTTT. Translated: CASSRGGAPEAFF.

J is TRBJ1-5 and V is TRBV12-1; whether TRBD1, the table's D call, matches the DNA was not checked. TRBV12-1 is a pseudogene. The CDR3 totals 14 residues. CDR3 sequence (DNA): TGTGCCAGCGGACCGGACAGCCGCAATCAGCCCCAGCATTTT. Encoded protein: CASGPDSRNQPQHF.

The gene calls are TRBV6-6 and TRBJ1-2; D gene uncertain. CDR1 and CDR2 (germline): MNHNY, SVGAGI (reference sequence). V dropped 4 bases and J dropped 2 bases, with 11 bases sitting between them. The CDR3 has 14 amino acids. DNA of the CDR3: TGTGCCAGCAGTTTTGGCAAAACCAACTATGGCTACACCTTC. Its protein product is CASSFGKTNYGYTF.

The chain recombines TRBV5-1 with TRBJ1-5, with a weak D call TRBD1 (6 bases). Germline V gene sequence: CDR1 SGHRS, CDR2 YFSETQ. This CDR3 region has 15 residues. The V end lost 4 bases, the J end lost 9 bases, and 20 bases lay between the germline ends. The CDR3 DNA follows: TGCGCCAGCAGCCCGACGGGGGGCCATCGGGGGCCCCAGCATTTT. Translation: CASSPTGGHRGPQHF.